The source of this TCR beta chain is a study of cytomegalovirus exposure and HLA in healthy donors. Those who donated were healthy bone marrow donors. This clone was detected a few times. The antigen is unknown. Primers for the PCR totalled 60 Vbeta and 13 Jbeta. The table came from immunoSEQ multiplex PCR; TCRdb's copy has only in-frame clones and leaves some out. This sample has 95,000 to 110,000 clones; roughly 9.1% occur once, and the top ten carry 5% to 6.5%. General study points: Specificity for CMV antigens was confirmed in vitro for a few of the CMV-associated chains. An analysis was carried out later, and it reportedly showed fewer N-insertions in an Asian-associated ancestry cluster than the 666-donor mean.

The germline V and J ends were trimmed by 4 bases and 0 bases, with 19 bases remaining between them. Germline V gene data show CDR1 as SGHTA and CDR2 as FQGTGA. CDR3 length: 19 residues. The sequence was obtained from a middle-aged man in good health and CMV-seropositive. The chain joins TRBV7-3 to TRBJ2-6, with D perhaps TRBD1 (6 bases). The sample comprised PBMCs. In nucleotides, the CDR3 is TGTGCCAGCAGCTACTTTCTCCGGGACACCACCTCTGGGGCCAACGTCCTGACTTTC. It yields the protein CASSYFLRDTTSGANVLTF.